Following are 25 T cell receptor beta chains from one sample sequenced in a study. TCRdb itself ran the RT-PCR reads through MiXCR, one entry per CDR3 protein. The sample holds almost 700,000 distinct CDR3 sequences, 11% to 15% seen once. The sequenced material came from memory CD4+ T cells from blood. These receptors were obtained from a female donor in good health, serving as a healthy control.

The J gene is TRBJ1-1, the V gene TRBV10-3, with a possible D match to TRBD1 (6 bases). The CDR3 is made up of 16 amino acids. Trimming removed 5 bases at V and 6 bases at J, with 22 bases between. In germline, CDR1 is ENHRY, CDR2 SYGVKD. The DNA for the CDR3 is TGTGCCATCAGTCCTTTCGGACCCGGGACAAGCTCTGAAGCTTTCTTT. It codes for CAISPFGPGTSSEAFF.

The chain uses TRBV3-1 and TRBJ2-1, with 13 positions matching TRBD2. From germline, CDR1 is LGHDT and CDR2 YNNKEL (reference sequence). The CDR3 has 17 residues. V was pared by 3 bases and J by 2 bases, with 4 bases of the junction left unmatched. Here the CDR3 DNA reads TGTGCCAGCAGCCATACTAGCGGGGGGGCCCCCTACAATGAGCAGTTCTTC. Its protein is CASSHTSGGAPYNEQFF.

This clonotype has a single count. The J gene is TRBJ2-5, the V gene TRBV25-1; 7 positions match TRBD2. The V gene end was trimmed by 6 bases and the J gene end by 5 bases; junction bases not matched to a gene: 12. The CDR3 contains 15 residues. CDR1 MGHDK and CDR2 SYGVNS come from the germline V gene. The CDR3 reads CASSLSGEVKETQYF. The CDR3 region has the DNA TGTGCCAGCAGCCTAAGCGGGGAGGTAAAGGAGACCCAGTACTTC.

V and J are TRBV20-1 and TRBJ2-2; 8 nucleotides agree with TRBD2. CDR3 length equals 15 residues. V lost 5 bases to trimming and J lost 1 base; unmatched junction nucleotides: 6. Germline-derived CDR1 and CDR2 are DFQATT and SNEGSKA (reference sequence). The CDR3 sequence: CSAWTSRMNTGELFF. CDR3 DNA: TGCAGTGCTTGGACTAGCCGGATGAACACCGGGGAGCTGTTTTTT.

J is TRBJ1-1 and V is TRBV6-5; TRBD1 might be the D (6 bases). The V gene's germline CDR1 is MNHEY and CDR2 SVGAGI. This CDR3 contains 16 residues. With 6 bases removed from V and 4 bases from J, the gap between germline ends came to 21 bases. CDR3 sequence reads: CASSPDRNLGSTEAFF. CDR3 in DNA: TGTGCCAGCAGCCCAGACAGGAACCTGGGCAGCACTGAAGCTTTCTTT.

This clonotype was detected many times. This chain connects TRBV5-1 to TRBJ1-1; no clear D. V lost 10 bases to trimming and J lost 3 bases, with 16 bases between them. The length of the CDR3 is 13 residues. Germline V CDR1 and CDR2: SGHRS, YFSETQ. CDR3 sequence (DNA): TGCGCCTGCCGGCCGTACGTGGACACTGAAGCTTTCTTT. Encoded protein: CACRPYVDTEAFF. Full variable domain (rest looked up from reference TRBV5-1 and TRBJ1-1): KAGVTQTPRYLIKTRGQQVTLSCSPISGHRSVSWYQQTPGQGLQFLFEYFSETQRNKGNFPGRFSGRQFSNSRSEMNVSTLELGDSALYLCACRPYVDTEAFFGQGTRLTVV.

This clonotype was seen only a few times. Sequence at one end of the junction differs from germline and may be a read error. V usage is TRBV12-3 or TRBV12-4 and J usage is TRBJ1-1; D gene uncertain. The length of the CDR3 is 13 residues. DNA of the CDR3: TGTGCCAGCAGTTCTCGCCGCTTAGGAAGCGTGCTCTTT. Translation gives CASSSRRLGSVLF.

The chain recombines TRBV20-1 with TRBJ2-1; 9 positions agree with TRBD2. Germline CDR1 and CDR2: DFQATT and SNEGSKA (reference sequence). Germline trimming cut 4 bases from V and 4 bases from J; bases unmatched to any gene: 8. The CDR3 has 15 amino acids. CDR3 amino acids: CSANGATSGYNEQFF. CDR3 bases: TGCAGTGCTAACGGGGCGACTAGCGGTTACAATGAGCAGTTCTTC.

This clonotype has a count of ten or more. The chain couples TRBV5-1 to TRBJ2-7; a possible D gene is TRBD2 (6 bases). The CDR3 length is 14 residues. The V and J ends lost 4 bases and 3 bases respectively, with 14 bases between them. CDR1 is SGHRS, CDR2 YFSETQ, per germline. CDR3 protein: CASSMGLEYYEQYF. Here the CDR3 DNA reads TGCGCCAGCAGCATGGGACTCGAATACTACGAGCAGTACTTC.

CDR3 nucleotide sequence: TGTGCCTGGAGTGGCACGGGTCGGGGTGCAGATACGCAGTATTTT. Amino acids: CAWSGTGRGADTQYF. This chain links TRBV30 with TRBJ2-3; TRBD2 might be the D (5 bases). This CDR3 spans 15 amino acids. V dropped 1 base and J dropped 4 bases, with 15 bases sitting between them. The germline CDR1 and CDR2 sequences are GTSNPN and SVGIG (reference sequence).

This clonotype was counted ten times or more. The CDR3: CATSRDLAGGSRRETQYF. CDR3 bases: TGTGCCACCAGCAGAGATCTAGCGGGAGGGTCTCGGAGAGAGACCCAGTACTTC. The chain is built from TRBV15 and TRBJ2-5, with 12 nucleotides matching TRBD2. V shed 0 bases and J 4 bases; nucleotides not matched to a gene: 9. CDR1 LNHNV and CDR2 YYDKDF come from the germline V gene (reference sequence). This CDR3 contains 18 residues.

As for this clonotype: A much more abundant neighbour one base away suggests this may be a read error. J is TRBJ2-7 and V is TRBV29-1; weak D call: TRBD2 (5 bases). Looked up from germline, CDR1 is SQVTM and CDR2 is ANQGSEA. The CDR3 is 13 amino acids. DNA of the CDR3: TGCAGCATACGGACGACCGGAGGAGGCGAGCGGTACTTC. Its translation: CSIRTTGGGERYF.

Ten or more counts support this clonotype. This chain links TRBV6-6 with TRBJ1-2, with TRBD1 identical over 9 bases. Germline lookup yields CDR1 MNHNY and CDR2 SVGAGI (reference sequence). The V and J ends lost 4 bases and 5 bases, in that order; junction bases with no gene match: 5. The length of the CDR3 is 14 residues. The CDR3 reads CASSLDRGRYGYTF. CDR3 nucleotide sequence: TGTGCCAGCAGTTTGGACAGGGGTCGATATGGCTACACCTTC.

This sequence joins TRBV20-1 and TRBJ2-7; weak D call: TRBD2 (6 bases). V dropped 6 bases and J dropped 8 bases, with 23 bases sitting between them. This CDR3 comprises 14 residues. The germline V gene has CDR1 DFQATT and CDR2 SNEGSKA (reference sequence). The DNA for the CDR3 is TGCAGTGCGAGGGCCCCACGGGAGCGGTGGAAGCAGTACTTC. Protein: CSARAPRERWKQYF.

CDR3 in amino acids: CSARSQRRTGELFF. The CDR3 region has the DNA TGCAGTGCCCGGTCACAGAGGAGGACCGGGGAGCTGTTTTTT. V gene TRBV20-1 combines with J gene TRBJ2-2, with a tentative D call TRBD2 (5 bases). Trimming removed 6 bases from V and 5 bases from J, with 16 bases in between. The CDR3 covers 14 residues. Germline V gene data show CDR1 as DFQATT and CDR2 as SNEGSKA (reference sequence).

This chain connects TRBV20-1 to TRBJ2-7, with 10 positions matching TRBD2. Germline V lookup: CDR1 DFQATT, CDR2 SNEGSKA (reference sequence). The CDR3 has 16 amino acids. J lost 6 bases, V lost 0 bases, and 11 bases had no gene match. CDR3 loop: CSARDLQREGSREQYF. The CDR3 nucleotides are TGCAGTGCTAGAGATCTCCAGCGGGAGGGTTCCCGCGAGCAGTACTTC.

The sample holds one count of this clonotype. A junction end diverges from the germline sequence, so it may reflect a read error. The chain couples TRBV20-1 to TRBJ1-5; the D gene is possibly TRBD1 (6 bases). The CDR3 runs 13 residues. Germline assignment: CDR1 DFQATT and CDR2 SNEGSKA (reference sequence). The CDR3 nucleotides are TGCAGTGCATCTCCAGGGGTTTTTCAGCCCCAGCAATTT. It is translated as CSASPGVFQPQQF.

This clonotype was detected a few times. The V gene is TRBV6-1, the J gene TRBJ2-7; 7 positions agree with TRBD1. The CDR3 has 15 residues. The germline gives CDR1 MNHNS, CDR2 SASEGT. V shed 2 bases, J shed 4 bases, and the junction held 8 bases outside the gene matches. CDR3 residues: CASSETWDSSYEQYF. The CDR3 DNA follows: TGTGCCAGCAGTGAAACATGGGACAGTTCTTACGAGCAGTACTTC.

The V gene is TRBV7-9, the J gene TRBJ1-2; 9 nucleotides agree with TRBD1. The V gene end was trimmed by 6 bases and the J gene end by 3 bases; junction bases not matched to a gene: 5. The CDR3 length is 14 residues. CDR1 and CDR2 from the germline V gene are SEHNR and FQNEAQ (reference sequence). Written as DNA, the CDR3 is TGTGCCAGCAGACCGACAGGGGGGGACTATGGCTACACCTTC. This gives the protein CASRPTGGDYGYTF.

This clonotype showed up just a few times. This chain uses TRBV29-1 with TRBJ1-1; 9 nucleotides align to TRBD1. The CDR3 spans 13 residues. Germline CDR1 reads SQVTM; CDR2 reads ANQGSEA. V trimming: 7 bases; J trimming: 4 bases; junction bases outside the gene matches: 7. CDR3 DNA sequence: TGCAGCGCCCTCGGACAGGGGAGCACTGAAGCTTTCTTT. Protein sequence: CSALGQGSTEAFF.

This clonotype was observed many times. CDR3 region: CASSQGLAGGDTQYF. CDR3 sequence (DNA): TGCGCCAGCAGCCAGGGACTAGCGGGAGGAGATACGCAGTATTTT. This rearrangement joins TRBV4-3 to TRBJ2-3, with 15 bases lining up with TRBD2. Per the germline V gene, CDR1 is LGHNA and CDR2 is YSLEER. With 3 bases clipped from V and 5 bases from J, the junction kept 0 bases outside the gene matches. The CDR3 length is 15 residues.

The rearrangement links TRBV9 to TRBJ2-1; D perhaps matches TRBD2 (7 bases). In germline, CDR1 is SGDLS, CDR2 YYNGEE. The CDR3 spans 12 residues. V lost 6 bases to trimming and J lost 7 bases, with 11 bases between them. CDR3 sequence (DNA): TGTGCCAGCAAAGGGGGAGGGAATGAGCAGTTCTTC. Translated: CASKGGGNEQFF.

In its sample, this clonotype was seen a few times. The CDR3 region is CASSLEGWDEQYF. The CDR3 DNA sequence: TGTGCCAGCAGCTTAGAAGGATGGGACGAGCAGTACTTC. This rearrangement joins TRBV7-9 to TRBJ2-7; D gene ambiguous. Germline V gives CDR1 SEHNR, CDR2 FQNEAQ (reference sequence). This CDR3 region has 13 residues. V was cut by 1 base and J by 5 bases, with 9 bases left in between. Supplemented by reference TRBV7-9 and TRBJ2-7, the full variable domain reads DTGVSQNPRHKITKRGQNVTFRCDPISEHNRLYWYRQTLGQGPEFLTYFQNEAQLEKSRLLSDRFSAERPKGSFSTLEIQRTEQGDSAMYLCASSLEGWDEQYFGPGTRLTVT.

The rearrangement uses TRBV5-5 and TRBJ2-7, with D perhaps TRBD2 (6 bases). Germline-derived CDR1 and CDR2 are SGHKS and YYEKEE (reference sequence). CDR3 length: 17 residues. Trimming shortened V by 4 bases and J by 3 bases, and 23 bases separated the two germline ends. CDR3 protein: CASSLAVASALYYEQYF. CDR3 in DNA: TGTGCCAGCAGCCTCGCGGTTGCTAGCGCCCTCTACTACGAGCAGTACTTC. Looking up the rest from reference TRBV5-5 and TRBJ2-7 gives the full variable domain: DAGVTQSPTHLIKTRGQQVTLRCSPISGHKSVSWYQQVLGQGPQFIFQYYEKEERGRGNFPDRFSARQFPNYSSELNVNALLLGDSALYLCASSLAVASALYYEQYFGPGTRLTVT.

This sequence joins TRBV10-3 and TRBJ2-7; 10 positions agree with TRBD2. The germline V gene has CDR1 ENHRY and CDR2 SYGVKD. CDR3 length equals 15 residues. J was trimmed by 4 bases and V by 6 bases; bases with no gene match: 9. The CDR3 DNA follows: TGTGCCATCAGCGAGGCACTAGCGGGACTATACGAGCAGTACTTC. It specifies CAISEALAGLYEQYF.